This T cell receptor (beta chain) was identified during a study of response to subunit inactivated influenza vaccine (dated by TCRdb to between 2017 and 2018). For context, the study as a whole: Deep quantitative profiling of the T cell receptor repertoire was used in the study to follow responses to a trivalent subunit inactivated influenza vaccine.

This clonotype was detected only a few times. It has no known antigen specificity. The input lacks base qualities; no much larger clone sits a single base away. Per the germline V gene, MNHNS is the CDR1 and SASEGT is the CDR2. Trimming leaves V shorter by 5 bases and J shorter by 5 bases, with the junction holding 8 bases beyond the gene matches. The CDR3 runs 16 residues from the cysteine to the phenylalanine. Here the CDR3 DNA is all that survives: 48 bases in frame from base 1. Libraries were constructed by RT-PCR. Reads for this sample came from an Illumina HiSeq 2500. TCRdb reprocessing: public reads trimmed at Q25 with fastp, clones called with MiXCR, in-frame beta chains kept. A single entry per CDR3 protein holds the most common genes and DNA from its merged rows. The sample yields hundreds of thousands of distinct CDR3 sequences; around a sixth were counted once. The biggest ten clones account for roughly a tenth of the sample.

Study-wide findings and limitations: The authors suggested that each seasonal influenza vaccination may recruit only a limited number of new T cells.

This receptor was obtained from a man in his fifties who received an inactivated influenza vaccine. Donor details come from another sample of the same person, matched by shared clones. Sample: PBMCs from blood, taken around 5 days after vaccination. In this chain, TRBV6-1 is recombined with TRBJ2-3, with 12 bases matching TRBD2. CDR3 protein: CASSTVGLAGLDTQYF. Read as DNA, the sequence is TGTGCCAGCAGTACAGTAGGACTAGCGGGGTTAGATACGCAGTATTTT.